The 29 T cell receptor beta chains in this list originate from one sample, sequenced in a study of T cells in women clearing cervical HPV infection. Sequencing was performed with immunoSEQ multiplex PCR; in TCRdb, only in-frame clones are kept and a portion is missing. This sample's table has 25,000 to 30,000 clones. The specimen sequenced was blood buffy coat. All receptors derive from a woman aged 18 to 75 with a cervical HPV16 infection that either progressed to CIN3+ or cleared (not recorded which).

Judged by frequency, this clone is medium-sized. The read ends 3 residues early relative to the CDR3; the germline J gene fills the gap. The rearrangement links TRBV29-1 to TRBJ1-6, with D uncertain. Deletions cut 2 bases from V and 4 bases from J, with 3 bases between. The CDR3 runs to 12 residues. Per the germline V gene, CDR1 is SQVTM and CDR2 is ANQGSEA. The CDR3: CSVEQYNSPLHF. The CDR3 bases that were read are TGCAGCGTTGAACAGTATAATTCACCC.

As for this clone: The missing CDR3 end, 3 residues past where the read stops, is filled in from the germline J gene. The rearrangement links TRBV19 to TRBJ1-1; 10 positions agree with TRBD1. This CDR3 region has 19 residues. The germline CDR1 and CDR2 sequences are LNHDA and SQIVND (reference sequence). The ends lost 3 bases at V and 2 bases at J; junction bases unmatched: 15. The sequenced part of the CDR3 DNA is TGTGCCAGTAGTATCAGCGACAGGGGGCGCGTGGTTGGAAACACTGAA. It codes for CASSISDRGRVVGNTE. The full CDR3 reads CASSISDRGRVVGNTEAFF.

Turning to this clone: The read ends 3 residues shy of where the CDR3 ends; the end is completed using the germline J gene. V and J are TRBV6-2 or TRBV6-3 and TRBJ1-1; D gene uncertain. The CDR3 length is 17 residues. Looked up from germline, CDR1 is MNHEY and CDR2 is SVGEGT. Trimming cost V 6 bases and J 5 bases, with 25 bases left between them. The sequenced CDR3 bases are TGTGCCAGCAGCTTAACCCCCTTCAAGGCGGAACTTACTGAA. Translation: CASSLTPFKAELTE. The CDR3, in full, reads CASSLTPFKAELTEAFF.

Points on this clone: The CDR3 end falls 3 residues outside the read, so it is completed with the germline J gene. The rearrangement links TRBV20-1 to TRBJ1-1, with TRBD1 identical over 7 bases. Per germline, CDR1 DFQATT and CDR2 SNEGSKA (reference sequence). The length of the CDR3 is 12 residues. The CDR3 spells CSASPGGGGAFF. The DNA read from the CDR3 is TGCAGTGCTAGCCCAGGGGGAGGGGGG.

With regard to this clone: The missing CDR3 end, 3 residues past where the read stops, is filled in from the germline J gene. The genes are TRBV5-1 and TRBJ1-1; D is unresolved. The CDR3 length is 13 residues. V was pared by 2 bases and J by 4 bases, with 9 bases between. Per the germline V gene, CDR1 is SGHRS and CDR2 is YFSETQ. CDR3 in amino acids: CASSLPGSTEAFF. Incomplete CDR3 DNA: TGCGCCAGCAGCTTACCGGGGAGCACTGAA.

Concerning this clone itself: The read stops 3 residues short of the end of the CDR3; the missing end is completed from the germline J gene. This chain links TRBV20-1 with TRBJ2-2, with a possible D match to TRBD1 (6 bases). Looked up from germline, CDR1 is DFQATT and CDR2 is SNEGSKA (reference sequence). Trimming cost V 3 bases and J 2 bases, with 10 bases left between them. The CDR3 spans 14 residues. The CDR3 reads CSARGDTNTGELFF. The sequenced part of the CDR3 DNA is TGCAGTGCTAGGGGGGACACTAACACCGGGGAG.

For this clone: Read coverage stops 3 residues before the CDR3 terminus; the germline J gene supplies the remainder. The chain is built from TRBV10-3 and TRBJ1-1; TRBD1 agrees at 8 bases. Germline values: CDR1 ENHRY, CDR2 SYGVKD. The V and J ends lost 0 bases and 2 bases, in that order; junction bases with no gene match: 5. The CDR3 sequence is 16 residues long. The CDR3 reads CAISESKTGVNTEAFF. CDR3 DNA (partial): TGTGCCATCAGTGAGTCGAAGACAGGGGTAAACACTGAA.

On this clone itself: The read terminates 3 residues ahead of where the CDR3 ends, so the germline J gene completes it. The chain employs TRBV19 and TRBJ1-5; possibly TRBD1 for D (5 bases). Germline V lookup: CDR1 LNHDA, CDR2 SQIVND (reference sequence). The CDR3 is 14 residues long. Between the trimmed V and J ends, which lost 4 bases and 7 bases, there was a span of 14 bases. Incomplete CDR3 DNA: TGTGCCAGTAGTACCACAGGTGCCCCACAGCCC. Amino acid sequence: CASSTTGAPQP. The entire CDR3 protein is CASSTTGAPQPQHF.

Regarding this clone: Read data end 3 residues before the CDR3 end; the end is taken from the germline J gene. The rearrangement joins TRBV30 to TRBJ1-1, with D uncertain. V was pared by 0 bases and J by 1 base, with 6 bases between. The CDR3 runs 13 residues. Germline-derived CDR1 and CDR2 are GTSNPN and SVGIG (reference sequence). The chain's CDR3 is CAWSVAENTEAFF. Partial CDR3 DNA: TGTGCCTGGAGTGTAGCTGAGAACACTGAA.

Remarks on this clone: The missing CDR3 end, 3 residues past where the read stops, is filled in from the germline J gene. The rearrangement uses TRBV7-3 and TRBJ2-3, with TRBD2 matching over 13 bases. This CDR3 has 15 residues. V lost 5 bases, J lost 6 bases, and 5 bases stayed unmatched. CDR1 is SGHTA and CDR2 is FQGTGA in the germline V gene. CDR3 sequence: CASSTGLAGSDTQYF. Partial CDR3 DNA: TGTGCCAGCAGCACGGGACTAGCGGGGTCGGATACG.

Regarding this clone: The same CDR3 arises from other DNA sequences in this sample as well. The CDR3 here is CATREGHEAFF. The sequenced CDR3 bases are TGTGCCACCAGGGAGGGACATGAA. The chain carries TRBV6-4 and TRBJ1-1, with a possible D match to TRBD1 (6 bases). The read ends 3 residues early relative to the CDR3; the germline J gene fills the gap. The CDR3 runs 11 residues. V was cut by 10 bases and J by 7 bases, with 13 bases left in between. Germline lookup yields CDR1 MRHNA and CDR2 SNTAGT.

Concerning this clone itself: The missing CDR3 end, 3 residues past where the read stops, is filled in from the germline J gene. The rearrangement links TRBV7-3 to TRBJ1-2, with unresolved D. This CDR3 region has 15 residues. Germline V CDR1 and CDR2: SGHTA, FQGTGA. The part of the CDR3 DNA that was read is TGTGCCAGCAGGGACGGACTAGCGGGGTTAGATACC. Translation gives CASRDGLAGLDT. The entire CDR3 sequence reads CASRDGLAGLDTYTF.

In the case of this clone: The sequenced fragment ends 3 residues before the CDR3 boundary, so the rest is inferred from the germline J gene. This chain uses TRBV20-1 with TRBJ1-6; the match to TRBD1 covers 7 bases. The germline CDR1 and CDR2 sequences are DFQATT and SNEGSKA (reference sequence). The CDR3 consists of 14 residues. V gave up 3 bases and J gave up 4 bases; unmatched junction bases: 3. The part of the CDR3 DNA that was read is TGCAGTGCTAGGAGCAGGGGGTATAATTCACCC. It codes for CSARSRGYNSP. The full CDR3 protein is CSARSRGYNSPLHF.

Comment on this clone: With the read ending 3 residues before the CDR3 end, the germline J gene is used to fill in that end. The chain carries TRBV7-6 and TRBJ2-1; possibly TRBD1 for D (5 bases). The CDR3 totals 14 residues. Germline values: CDR1 SGHVS, CDR2 FNYEAQ. V lost 2 bases and J 3 bases, leaving 8 bases between the germline ends. Partial CDR3 DNA: TGTGCCAGCAGCTTATCAGGGTTCTACAATGAG. Protein sequence: CASSLSGFYNE. In full, the CDR3 reads CASSLSGFYNEQFF.

About this clone itself: Coverage ceases 3 residues before the CDR3 finishes, and the germline J gene fills in the end. The chain carries TRBV9 and TRBJ2-3; perhaps TRBD2 as D (7 bases). Trimming shortened V by 3 bases and J by 4 bases, and 15 bases separated the two germline ends. Germline loops: CDR1 SGDLS, CDR2 YYNGEE. CDR3 length: 15 residues. This CDR3 is CASSAPSGGPDTQYF. The CDR3 DNA, read in part, is TGTGCCAGCAGCGCCCCCTCGGGGGGCCCAGATACG.

Worth noting for this clone: The read terminates 3 residues before the CDR3 end, so the remaining end is supplied by the germline J gene. This chain links TRBV7-9 with TRBJ2-7; 11 bases align to TRBD2. V lost 5 bases, J lost 2 bases, and 5 bases stayed unmatched. The CDR3 spans 15 residues. In germline, CDR1 is SEHNR, CDR2 FQNEAQ (reference sequence). CDR3 residues: CASSDRTSGPYEQYF. The sequenced part of the CDR3 DNA is TGTGCCAGCAGCGATCGGACTAGCGGGCCCTACGAG.

A remark on this clone: Read sequence stops 3 residues before the CDR3 end, and the germline J gene provides the missing end. The J gene is TRBJ2-3, the V gene TRBV7-2; 7 bases match TRBD2. Per germline, CDR1 SGHTA and CDR2 FQGNSA. The CDR3 spans 13 residues. CDR3 DNA, as far as it was read: TGTGCCAGCAACGGGGGGAACCAAGAGACG. This gives the protein CASNGGNQET. The complete CDR3 sequence is CASNGGNQETQYF.

Note on this clone: The read finishes 3 residues shy of the CDR3 end, and the germline J gene is used to complete it. This sample includes further DNA sequences coding for the same CDR3. J is TRBJ1-6 and V is TRBV30; 10 positions match TRBD1. CDR1 and CDR2 (germline): GTSNPN, SVGIG (reference sequence). Unmatched junction bases numbered 5, after V lost 0 bases and J lost 9 bases. The CDR3 is 15 amino acids. The CDR3 reads CAWSVFRDRGSPLHF. The sequenced part of the CDR3 DNA is TGTGCCTGGAGTGTATTCCGGGACAGGGGTTCACCC.

On this clone itself: The CDR3 is cut off 3 residues early in the read; its end comes from the germline J gene. This chain connects TRBV5-6 to TRBJ2-5, with D perhaps TRBD1 (5 bases). Looked up from germline, CDR1 is SGHDT and CDR2 is YYEEEE. CDR3 size: 12 residues. V was trimmed by 3 bases and J by 4 bases, leaving 7 bases between them. Partial CDR3 DNA: TGTGCCAGCAGCTGGACATCAGAGACC. It encodes CASSWTSET. The whole CDR3 protein is CASSWTSETQYF.

With regard to this clone: The CDR3 end falls 3 residues outside the read, so it is completed with the germline J gene. The chain combines TRBV11-2 with TRBJ2-3; TRBD2 aligns across 10 bases. The V segment lost 5 bases and the J segment 1 base; nucleotides outside the gene matches: 3. Per germline, CDR1 SGHAT and CDR2 FQNNGV. This CDR3 is 15 amino acids long. The CDR3 DNA, read in part, is TGTGCCAGCAGCCCTACTAGCGGGGGCACAGATACG. The encoded protein is CASSPTSGGTDT. In full, the CDR3 reads CASSPTSGGTDTQYF.

Of note for this clone: Read sequence stops 3 residues before the CDR3 end, and the germline J gene provides the missing end. V is TRBV6-4 and J is TRBJ2-1, with D maybe TRBD2 (5 bases). Trimming stripped 5 bases from V and 9 bases from J, with 23 bases between. This CDR3 region has 16 residues. CDR1 is MRHNA and CDR2 is SNTAGT in the germline V gene. CDR3 bases read: TGTGCCAGCAGTACAGAACAGTTTACCCCTCGGGGTGAG. Its protein product is CASSTEQFTPRGE. The whole CDR3 region reads CASSTEQFTPRGEQFF.

As for this clone: The read ends 3 residues before the CDR3 terminus; that terminus is restored from the germline J gene. This chain links TRBV7-9 with TRBJ2-5; 11 nucleotides line up with TRBD1. From germline, CDR1 is SEHNR and CDR2 FQNEAQ (reference sequence). V lost 7 bases, J lost 4 bases, and 5 bases stayed unmatched. The CDR3 contains 14 residues. CDR3: CASTGQGALETQYF. CDR3 DNA (partial): TGTGCCAGCACCGGACAGGGGGCGTTAGAGACC.

Turning to this clone: The CDR3 extends 3 residues past the end of the read, so its final part is completed from the germline J gene. The chain carries TRBV4-2 and TRBJ2-7; D is unresolved. The V and J ends lost 5 bases and 2 bases respectively, with 10 bases between them. The V gene's germline CDR1 is LGHNA and CDR2 YNFKEQ. This CDR3 contains 13 residues. CDR3 DNA, as far as it was read: TGTGCCAGCAGCACCACTACCACCTACGAG. This sequence encodes CASSTTTTYE. In full, the CDR3 reads CASSTTTTYEQYF.

The CDR3: CAWSVQSTGGSGGYTF. Partial CDR3 DNA: TGTGCCTGGAGTGTACAGTCTACAGGGGGCTCAGGGGGC. The chain recombines TRBV30 with TRBJ1-2; 9 bases line up with TRBD1. Read coverage stops 3 residues before the CDR3 terminus; the germline J gene supplies the remainder. Germline values: CDR1 GTSNPN, CDR2 SVGIG (reference sequence). CDR3 length: 16 residues. Full variable domain (rest looked up from reference TRBV30 and TRBJ1-2): SQTIHQWPATLVQPVGSPLSLECTVEGTSNPNLYWYRQAAGRGLQLLFYSVGIGQISSEVPQNLSASRPQDRQFILSSKKLLLSDSGFYLCAWSVQSTGGSGGYTFGSGTRLTVV.

CDR3 bases read: TGTGCCAGCAGCGGGACGGGGGGCGCGTCGACTAATGAAAAA. Its translation is CASSGTGGASTNEK. In full, the CDR3 reads CASSGTGGASTNEKLFF. The chain uses TRBV14 and TRBJ1-4; possibly TRBD1 for D (6 bases). The read comes to an end 3 residues before the CDR3 does, leaving the germline J gene to fill in the end. This CDR3 has 17 amino acids. Germline assignment: CDR1 SGHDN and CDR2 FVKESK. V was clipped by 5 bases and J by 2 bases, with 18 bases between them.

Remarks on this clone: The DNA ends 3 residues before the CDR3 does, and the rest of the CDR3 is filled in from the germline J gene. The chain links TRBV12-3 or TRBV12-4 to TRBJ2-7; D is perhaps TRBD1 (5 bases). Trimming stripped 5 bases from V and 3 bases from J, with 5 bases between. CDR3 length: 11 residues. The CDR3 bases that were read are TGTGCCAGCAGTAGGGGCTACGAG. The encoded protein is CASSRGYE. The complete CDR3 sequence is CASSRGYEQYF.

CDR3 in amino acids: CASSLGVDEQFF. The CDR3 bases that were read are TGTGCCAGTAGCCTAGGGGTAGATGAG. The J gene is TRBJ2-1, the V gene TRBV19, with a weak D call TRBD1 (5 bases). The CDR3 end lies 3 residues beyond the end of the read and is filled in from the germline J gene. V was clipped by 6 bases and J by 8 bases, with 11 bases between them. The CDR3 consists of 12 residues. Germline loops: CDR1 LNHDA, CDR2 SQIVND (reference sequence).

On this clone itself: The read falls 3 residues short of the CDR3 end, and the missing part is taken from the germline J gene. The chain links TRBV7-8 to TRBJ2-1, with TRBD1 matching over 11 bases. The CDR3 is 14 residues long. V lost 6 bases to trimming and J lost 4 bases; unmatched junction nucleotides: 2. Per the germline V gene, CDR1 is SGHVS and CDR2 is FQNEAQ. The CDR3 bases that were read are TGTGCCAGCAGGGACAGGGGGCCTTACAATGAG. It is translated as CASRDRGPYNE. The whole CDR3 region reads CASRDRGPYNEQFF.

For this clone: The read ends 3 residues shy of where the CDR3 ends; the end is completed using the germline J gene. This sequence joins TRBV2 and TRBJ2-3; the match to TRBD2 covers 9 bases. This CDR3 has 14 residues. Germline V gives CDR1 SNHLY, CDR2 FYNNEI. V lost 5 bases, J lost 5 bases, and 5 bases stayed unmatched. The DNA read from the CDR3 is TGTGCCAGCAGTCTAGCGGGGTTGAAAGATACG. Protein sequence: CASSLAGLKDT. From start to end, the CDR3 is CASSLAGLKDTQYF.